Shown below are 10 T cell receptor beta chains from a single sample sequenced in a study of tumor-infiltrating lymphocytes in primary liver carcinoma. The template, about 540 ng total RNA, yielded TCR beta cDNA made with a constant-region primer. ARM-PCR, slightly modified, supplied the TCR beta libraries through three nested multiplex PCR rounds. TRBV1-TRBV30 forward primers and a C-beta reverse primer were used in the first two PCR rounds, which each ran for nine to ten cycles. TCRdb ran MiXCR on the multiplex PCR reads and lists one entry per CDR3 protein. The repertoire holds approximately 310,000 distinct CDR3 sequences, approximately 60% seen once, with approximately 9% in the top ten. Extraction also yielded germline DNA, while blood RNA was obtained from unsorted whole blood. Sequencing was carried out using peripheral blood. The receptors were sampled from a man in his forties with primary liver carcinoma and hepatitis B virus infection.

Notes on this clonotype: A much larger clone differs from this one at a single base, so this may be a read error. This chain uses TRBV30 with TRBJ2-1; 8 nucleotides align to TRBD2. The end of the DNA is better explained by TRBJ2-7, so the J call may be wrong. Germline V gives CDR1 GTSNPN, CDR2 SVGIG (reference sequence). The CDR3 extends over 17 amino acids. The CDR3 spells CAWKGVPGTREGNEQYF. The CDR3 DNA follows: TGTGCCTGGAAGGGGGTCCCTGGGACTAGGGAAGGGAATGAGCAGTACTTC.

Notes on this clonotype: A much larger clone is a single base away; this may be a read error. The chain is built from TRBV12-3 or TRBV12-4 and TRBJ2-1; tentative D call: TRBD1 (5 bases). The CDR3 totals 15 residues. CDR3 residues: CASSSTGPPYNGQFF. CDR3 nucleotides: TGTGCCAGCAGTTCCACAGGTCCACCCTACAATGGGCAGTTCTTC.

Points on this clonotype: The junction and the germline gene differ at one end; a read error may be behind it. The CDR3 DNA reads as TGTACCAGCAGCTTAGGTTCCTCTGGGGCCAACGTCCCGACTTTC. It translates to CTSSLGSSGANVPTF. The chain carries TRBV11-1 and TRBJ2-6, with a weak D call TRBD1 (5 bases). This CDR3 contains 15 residues. The V gene's germline CDR1 is SGHAT and CDR2 FQDESV (reference sequence).

This clonotype was seen many times. The chain joins TRBV29-1 to TRBJ2-7; TRBD1 aligns across 10 bases. Germline V lookup: CDR1 SQVTM, CDR2 ANQGSEA. After removal of 5 bases from V and 5 bases from J, the junction contained 12 bases not matched to a gene. The CDR3 extends over 15 amino acids. CDR3 region: CSVLDEGTGVDEQYF. CDR3 nucleotides: TGCAGCGTTCTGGATGAAGGGACAGGGGTCGACGAGCAGTACTTC.

V and J are TRBV19 and TRBJ2-1; 12 bases map to TRBD2. The CDR3 has 15 amino acids. The trim removed 5 bases at V and 7 bases at J, leaving 6 bases unmatched. Germline CDR1 is LNHDA and CDR2 is SQIVND (reference sequence). Here the CDR3 DNA reads TGTGCCAGTAGTGTCGCCGGGACTAGCGGGAATGAGCAGTTCTTC. This codes for CASSVAGTSGNEQFF.

About this clonotype: A single base separates this from a much larger clone, so it may be a read error. It is likely a read error, because the conserved phenylalanine at the end of the CDR3 is missing. This chain uses TRBV11-2 with TRBJ2-7; the match to TRBD1 covers 10 bases. Germline CDR1 reads SGHAT; CDR2 reads FQNNGV. V lost 5 bases to trimming and J lost 2 bases; unmatched junction nucleotides: 9. The CDR3 totals 16 residues. The CDR3 coding sequence is TGTGCCAGCAGCCTAACGACAGGGGGCTTCGCCTACGAGCAGTACCTC. Its protein is CASSLTTGGFAYEQYL.

The chain carries TRBV4-3 and TRBJ2-7, with 10 bases lining up with TRBD1. The CDR3 runs 15 residues. Trimming took 10 bases from V and 5 from J; bases not matched to a gene: 14. Germline CDR1 and CDR2: LGHNA and YSLEER. The DNA of the CDR3 is TGCGCCAACAACCAAGATTCGGGGACAGGGGACGAGCAGTACTTC. Translating it yields CANNQDSGTGDEQYF.

The chain is built from TRBV6-5 and TRBJ1-2, with D unresolved. CDR1 and CDR2 (germline): MNHEY, SVGAGI. The length of the CDR3 is 16 residues. V lost 5 bases and J lost 5, with 21 bases in between. CDR3 region: CASSLVGMGGMYGYTF. The CDR3, as DNA: TGTGCCAGCAGTCTCGTTGGGATGGGAGGCATGTATGGCTACACCTTC.

As concerns this clonotype: In this CDR3 the conserved last residue, phenylalanine or tryptophan, is missing, so a read error is likely. This chain uses TRBV5-1 with TRBJ2-1; 7 nucleotides align to TRBD2. This CDR3 is built from 15 residues. With V trimmed by 1 base and J by 1 base, 2 bases remained unmatched. CDR1 and CDR2 (germline): SGHRS, YFSETQ. The CDR3 sequence: CASSLNGGSYNEQFY. CDR3 bases: TGCGCCAGCAGCTTGAACGGGGGGTCCTACAATGAGCAGTTCTAC.

Note on this clonotype: It may be a read error: a sequence one base away is much more abundant. The V and J genes are TRBV6-5 and TRBJ2-7, with 9 positions matching TRBD1. Germline V gives CDR1 MNHEY, CDR2 SVGAGI. With 2 bases clipped from V and 4 bases from J, the junction kept 6 bases outside the gene matches. This CDR3 spans 15 amino acids. The CDR3 region has the DNA TGTGCCAGCAGTTACCCAACAGGGGGCAGATACGAGCAGTACTTC. The encoded protein is CASSYPTGGRYEQYF.